This T cell receptor beta chain came from a study of shared clonotypes between healthy human individuals. A note on this clone: What it binds is unknown.

In germline, CDR1 is MNHNS, CDR2 SASEGT. The CDR3 covers 13 residues. V was trimmed by 4 bases and J by 0 bases, leaving 6 bases between them. The repertoire was sequenced with immunoSEQ multiplex PCR; TCRdb's copy has only in-frame clones and lacks some. The table shows millions of clones, with about 94% occurring only once. Study-wide results and caveats: Clonotype sharing among donors, it was expected, would be affected by sequencing depth.

As defined, naive CD8 cells were CD45RO-negative and positively selected for CCR7, with terminally differentiated effector memory CD45RA+ cells excluded. The healthy adult donors were HIV-negative and reported no recent acute infections or vaccinations. J is TRBJ1-2 and V is TRBV6-1; D is unresolved. The receptor's source is a man aged 18 to 35 in good health. Source material: naive CD8+ T cells sorted from blood. The chain's CDR3 is CASSGRANYGYTF. The CDR3 DNA is TGTGCCAGCAGTGGTAGGGCTAACTATGGCTACACCTTC.